This is a list of T cell receptor beta chains from one sample in a study of somatic mutations in cytotoxic T cells in rheumatoid arthritis. Sequencing used immunoSEQ multiplex PCR; TCRdb keeps in-frame clones, though not all of them. The sample yields approximately 20,000 clones, around 85% seen once. Sequencing used CD8+ T cells sorted from blood. The receptors were gathered from a man in his forties in good health. Each CDR3 is given with its conserved first and last residue. The D gene is left open where the match is weak. Clone size appears in some rows only: once, few, many, or a class for an expanded clone.

V gene	clone size	D gene	J gene	CDR3 protein	CDR3 DNA
TRBV27	NA	NA	TRBJ1-1	CASTWGTEAFF	TGTGCCAGCACGTGGGGCACTGAAGCTTTCTTT
TRBV6-5	NA	TRBD1	TRBJ1-1	CASSGQVIMNTEAFF	TGTGCCAGCAGCGGACAGGTTATCATGAACACTGAAGCTTTCTTT
TRBV27	NA	TRBD2	TRBJ2-1	CASSPTSGRPNEQFF	TGTGCCAGCAGCCCAACTAGCGGAAGGCCGAATGAGCAGTTCTTC
TRBV27	NA	NA	TRBJ2-1	CASTRKGVSYNEQFF	TGTGCCAGCACCCGTAAGGGGGTATCCTACAATGAGCAGTTCTTC
TRBV28	NA	NA	TRBJ2-1	CASSPWGRMDEQFF	TGTGCCAGCAGTCCATGGGGGCGCATGGATGAGCAGTTCTTC
TRBV7-2	NA	NA	TRBJ2-3	CASSLGPPSSPDTQYF	TGTGCCAGCAGCCTCGGACCCCCGAGTAGTCCAGATACGCAGTATTTT
TRBV27	few	TRBD2	TRBJ2-7	CASRAGLWEQYF	TGTGCCAGCAGAGCGGGACTTTGGGAGCAGTACTTC
TRBV27	NA	NA	TRBJ1-2	CASSFSRTVDGYTF	TGTGCCAGCAGTTTTTCGAGGACAGTCGATGGCTACACCTTC
TRBV27	NA	NA	TRBJ1-6	CASTPGVYNSPLHF	TGTGCCAGCACCCCAGGGGTCTATAATTCACCCCTCCACTTT
TRBV28	NA	NA	TRBJ2-7	CASSFTRIYEQYF	TGTGCCAGCAGTTTTACCAGGATTTACGAGCAGTACTTC
TRBV2	NA	TRBD1	TRBJ2-5	CASSRTGPQETQYF	TGTGCCAGCAGTCGGACAGGGCCGCAAGAGACCCAGTACTTC
TRBV19	NA	NA	TRBJ2-7	CASSIALGFVGEQYF	TGTGCCAGTAGTATAGCCCTAGGATTTGTGGGCGAGCAGTACTTC
TRBV5-1	NA	NA	TRBJ2-7	CASSLSTGEQYF	TGCGCCAGCAGCTTGTCAACTGGCGAGCAGTACTTC
TRBV9	NA	TRBD1	TRBJ2-7	CASSVDGDRYYEQYF	TGTGCCAGCAGCGTAGATGGGGACAGATACTACGAGCAGTACTTC
TRBV11-2	NA	NA	TRBJ2-7	CASSLVAGINYEQYF	TGTGCCAGCAGCTTAGTTGCAGGCATCAACTACGAGCAGTACTTC
TRBV5-6	NA	NA	TRBJ2-2	CASNNFTGELFF	TGTGCCAGCAATAATTTCACCGGGGAGCTGTTTTTT
TRBV30	NA	NA	TRBJ2-3	CAWSVPDTQYF	TGTGCCTGGAGTGTACCAGATACGCAGTATTTT
TRBV29-1	NA	TRBD1	TRBJ2-7	CSAANRGLGSYEQYF	TGCAGCGCCGCCAACAGGGGGTTGGGCTCCTACGAGCAGTACTTC
TRBV28	NA	TRBD1	TRBJ2-7	CASSLPGTANEQYF	TGTGCCAGCAGTTTACCCGGGACAGCCAACGAGCAGTACTTC
TRBV11-2	NA	NA	TRBJ1-4	CASSLRGEKLFF	TGTGCCAGCAGCCTACGGGGAGAAAAACTGTTTTTT
TRBV10-1	NA	NA	TRBJ2-7	CASSRDLSSYEQYF	TGCGCCAGCAGCCGGGACTTGAGCTCCTACGAGCAGTACTTC
TRBV27	NA	TRBD2	TRBJ2-7	CASSLVGREGFDDEQYF	TGTGCCAGCAGTTTAGTCGGGCGGGAGGGCTTTGACGACGAGCAGTACTTC
TRBV19	NA	TRBD2	TRBJ2-1	CASSILAGFSYNEQFF	TGTGCCAGTAGTATTTTAGCGGGGTTCTCCTACAATGAGCAGTTCTTC
TRBV2	NA	TRBD2	TRBJ2-2	CASTPFVGREGRNGELFF	TGTGCCAGCACTCCTTTCGTGGGGCGGGAGGGCCGGAACGGGGAGCTGTTTTTT
TRBV5-1	NA	NA	TRBJ2-7	CASSFEGGYEQYF	TGCGCCAGCAGCTTCGAAGGAGGCTACGAGCAGTACTTC
TRBV4-2	NA	TRBD2	TRBJ2-7	CASSQDPPGEREGYEQYF	TGTGCCAGCAGCCAAGATCCCCCTGGGGAGCGGGAGGGCTACGAGCAGTACTTC
TRBV7-6	NA	NA	TRBJ2-2	CASSLGPETNTGELFF	TGTGCCAGCAGCTTAGGTCCGGAAACGAACACCGGGGAGCTGTTTTTT
TRBV7-2	NA	NA	TRBJ2-1	CASSLNWGREGFF	TGTGCCAGCAGCTTAAATTGGGGACGCGAGGGATTCTTC
TRBV28	few	NA	TRBJ2-7	CASFRDGGYEQYF	TGTGCCAGCTTCCGGGATGGGGGGTACGAGCAGTACTTC
TRBV7-4	once	TRBD1	TRBJ2-7	CASSLRDRATNYEQYF	TGTGCCAGCAGCCTCCGGGACAGGGCAACAAATTACGAGCAGTACTTC
TRBV11-2	NA	NA	TRBJ2-1	CASSLGPKPYNEQFF	TGTGCCAGCAGCTTGGGGCCGAAGCCCTACAATGAGCAGTTCTTC
TRBV9	NA	NA	TRBJ2-3	CASSAFGVTSTDTQYF	TGTGCCAGCAGCGCCTTCGGAGTTACTAGCACAGATACGCAGTATTTT
TRBV5-4	NA	NA	TRBJ2-7	CASSLQLQTYEQYF	TGTGCCAGCAGCCTACAACTACAAACCTACGAGCAGTACTTC
TRBV29-1	NA	TRBD2	TRBJ2-3	CSAPVGRSGDTQYF	TGCAGCGCCCCGGTCGGGAGGTCAGGAGATACGCAGTATTTT
TRBV5-5	NA	NA	TRBJ2-3	CASSFSLTSSSTDTQYF	TGTGCCAGCAGCTTCTCCCTGACATCATCTAGCACAGATACGCAGTATTTT
TRBV6-5	NA	NA	TRBJ1-1	CASSDPGSLTEAFF	TGTGCCAGCAGTGACCCGGGGTCGCTCACTGAAGCTTTCTTT
TRBV28	NA	NA	TRBJ2-7	CASSFGPPGEYEQYF	TGTGCCAGCAGTTTCGGGCCACCCGGGGAATACGAGCAGTACTTC
TRBV9	NA	NA	TRBJ2-2	CASSVVLGGGGELFF	TGTGCCAGCAGCGTAGTTCTGGGGGGCGGCGGGGAGCTGTTTTTT
TRBV10-3	NA	TRBD2	TRBJ2-1	CAISDTSGGNEQFF	TGTGCCATCAGTGATACTAGCGGAGGGAATGAGCAGTTCTTC
TRBV13	few	TRBD1	TRBJ2-1	CASSPTGKYNEQFF	TGTGCCAGCAGCCCGACAGGGAAGTACAATGAGCAGTTCTTC